This T cell receptor beta chain was obtained from a study of vaccination and CD4 T cells after COVID-19. Study-wide findings and caveats: Convalescent patients studied were relatively few, and early post-infection timepoints were absent.

This clonotype showed up just a few times. Its specificity is not known. The germline V gene has CDR1 KGHDR and CDR2 SFDVKD. This CDR3 region has 14 residues. Trimming stripped 7 bases from V and 4 bases from J, with 15 bases between. Treatment noted: 10-day PBMC culture with coronavirus spike peptide pools or control peptides (ViraFEST assay). Peptide pool stimulation in ViraFEST expanded antigen-specific T cells, whose TCRs were then sequenced. PBMCs were cultured at two million per well with around 9.5 IU/ml IL-2 and 9.5 to 10 ug/ml peptide pools. Sequence data for DNA of cultured CD4+ T cells were generated by the Oncomine TCR Beta short-read assay. TCRdb analysed the PCR reads with MiXCR anew, one entry per CDR3 protein. The sample lists just over 15,000 distinct CDR3 sequences, 55% to 85% occurring once.

The sample taken for sequencing was CD4+ T cells from blood, cultured in vitro. The genes are TRBV24-1 and TRBJ1-1; D not certain. This TCR was recovered from a human donor who had recovered from COVID-19. The CDR3, as DNA: TGTGCCACCAGAGGGAATGTGTTGAGCACTGAAGCTTTCTTT. Amino acids: CATRGNVLSTEAFF.